These 25 T cell receptor beta chains were all obtained from the same sample, sequenced in a study of human T cells and chemical hapten exposure. As to time point: pre-sensitization, week 0. Stated treatment: therapeutic diphenylcyclopropenone sensitization with weekly scalp DPC. Each CDR3 protein is one row after TCRdb ran MiXCR on the RACE reads. The table records under 300,000 distinct CDR3 sequences, over 8% of them present only once. Source: whole blood, taken in connection with sensitization to the hapten diphenylcyclopropenone (DPC). Receptors originate from a woman between 40 and 50 years old with alopecia areata. Some clones in this sample may be carry-over from other donors' samples.

This sequence joins TRBV24-1 and TRBJ2-2, with D unresolved. This CDR3 spans 14 amino acids. V lost 4 bases and J 6 bases, leaving 11 bases between the germline ends. Germline CDR1 reads KGHDR; CDR2 reads SFDVKD. In DNA form, the CDR3 reads TGTGCCACCAGTGACCGGACGGATTCCGGGGAGCTGTTTTTT. This encodes CATSDRTDSGELFF.

Many counts were recorded for this clonotype. The chain employs TRBV28 and TRBJ2-4, with 10 bases lining up with TRBD1. This CDR3 is 14 amino acids long. Losses at the gene ends were 6 bases for V and 7 bases for J; bases not matched to a gene: 6. Germline V gives CDR1 MDHEN, CDR2 SYDVKM. CDR3 loop: CASSPGQGGNIQYF. DNA for the CDR3: TGTGCCAGCAGCCCTGGACAGGGGGGGAACATTCAGTACTTC.

This clonotype has at least ten counts. The rearrangement joins TRBV28 to TRBJ2-3, with TRBD1 as a possible D gene (6 bases). Germline V gives CDR1 MDHEN, CDR2 SYDVKM. Trimming stripped 6 bases from V and 3 bases from J, with 13 bases between. The CDR3 totals 14 residues. The CDR3 is CASSTGRGTDTQYF. The CDR3 DNA reads as TGTGCCAGCAGCACAGGGAGAGGTACAGATACGCAGTATTTT.

This clonotype has more than one count but fewer than ten. The chain joins TRBV20-1 to TRBJ2-3, with 10 bases matching TRBD2. V lost 6 bases and J lost 4; bases outside the gene matches: 10. Germline V lookup: CDR1 DFQATT, CDR2 SNEGSKA (reference sequence). The CDR3 has 15 residues. The CDR3 protein is CSATVSGGMADTQYF. In DNA, the CDR3 is TGCAGTGCCACAGTTAGCGGGGGGATGGCAGATACGCAGTATTTT.

This clonotype was observed a handful of times. The V and J genes are TRBV10-3 and TRBJ2-7, with 11 bases fitting TRBD2. Losses at the gene ends were 11 bases for V and 6 bases for J; bases not matched to a gene: 15. CDR1 ENHRY and CDR2 SYGVKD come from the germline V gene. This CDR3 has 15 residues. This chain's CDR3 is CAPTLSGRALGEQYF. DNA of the CDR3: TGTGCCCCGACCCTTAGCGGGAGGGCCTTAGGCGAGCAGTACTTC.

This clonotype has just a few counts. This chain connects TRBV20-1 to TRBJ1-1, with 7 bases aligning to TRBD1. The junction had 10 bases not matched to a gene; V was cut back by 5 bases and J by 1 base. Germline loops: CDR1 DFQATT, CDR2 SNEGSKA (reference sequence). The CDR3 totals 15 residues. CDR3 amino acids: CSAPPTGTQNTEAFF. DNA for the CDR3: TGCAGTGCTCCACCGACAGGGACCCAGAACACTGAAGCTTTCTTT.

The genes are TRBV6-6 and TRBJ1-1; 7 positions match TRBD1. This CDR3 has 17 residues. Germline CDR1 MNHNY, CDR2 SVGAGI (reference sequence). Trimming cost V 6 bases and J 1 base; bases outside gene matches: 14. As DNA, the CDR3 is TGTGCCAGCAGCCCTATGGGGGAACGGACAGGGAACACTGAAGCTTTCTTT. Protein: CASSPMGERTGNTEAFF.

This clonotype was seen a handful of times. This CDR3 is CARTTRERCHNEQFF. The CDR3 bases are TGTGCCAGAACCACCAGGGAGCGGTGCCACAATGAGCAGTTCTTC. The rearrangement joins TRBV5-3 to TRBJ2-1; perhaps D is TRBD1 or TRBD2 (5 bases each). TRBV5-3 is treated as an ORF (open reading frame) with a function not yet certain. CDR3 size: 15 residues. The V end was cut by 6 bases, the J end by 5 bases, with 18 bases between.

This clonotype was seen a few times. This sequence joins TRBV4-1 and TRBJ1-1; 9 bases are a match to TRBD1. In germline, CDR1 is MGHRA, CDR2 YSYEKL. V lost 2 bases and J lost 3; bases outside the gene matches: 4. The CDR3 is made up of 15 amino acids. DNA of the CDR3: TGCGCCAGCAGCCAACGACAGGGGGTGGACACTGAAGCTTTCTTT. Translated: CASSQRQGVDTEAFF.

This clonotype turned up a few times. The chain is built from TRBV5-1 and TRBJ2-5; 7 nucleotides match TRBD1. The CDR3 has 14 residues. Unmatched junction bases numbered 12, after V lost 3 bases and J lost 10 bases. The V gene's germline CDR1 is SGHRS and CDR2 YFSETQ. The DNA for the CDR3 is TGCGCCAGCAGCTCCTCGGGGCAGGGGGTCGACCAGTACTTC. The encoded protein is CASSSSGQGVDQYF. The full variable domain, in which reference TRBV5-1 and TRBJ2-5 provide the parts outside the CDR3, is KAGVTQTPRYLIKTRGQQVTLSCSPISGHRSVSWYQQTPGQGLQFLFEYFSETQRNKGNFPGRFSGRQFSNSRSEMNVSTLELGDSALYLCASSSSGQGVDQYFGPGTRLLVL.

This clonotype came up a few times. The V gene is TRBV6-5, the J gene TRBJ2-7; 10 nucleotides agree with TRBD2. V lost 7 bases to trimming and J lost 3 bases; unmatched junction nucleotides: 6. Germline CDR1 is MNHEY and CDR2 is SVGAGI. There are 14 residues in the CDR3. The chain's CDR3 is CASTQAGGNYEQYF. The CDR3 nucleotides read TGTGCCAGCACCCAAGCGGGAGGGAACTACGAGCAGTACTTC.

Many counts were recorded for this clonotype. The J gene is TRBJ2-5, the V gene TRBV12-3 or TRBV12-4; D possibly corresponds to TRBD2 (5 bases). Between the trimmed V and J ends, which lost 5 bases and 2 bases, there was a span of 21 bases. This CDR3 is 17 amino acids long. Written as DNA, the CDR3 is TGTGCCAGCAGTACGCCCGACCCCCCTAGCAGACAAGAGACCCAGTACTTC. Translation: CASSTPDPPSRQETQYF.

The sample holds a few counts of this clonotype. The chain has TRBV12-3 or TRBV12-4 and TRBJ1-2, with D perhaps TRBD1 (6 bases). The germline V and J ends were trimmed by 7 bases and 1 base, with 13 bases remaining between them. This CDR3 is built from 14 residues. This CDR3 is CASTPGHSNYGYTF. The DNA of the CDR3 is TGTGCCAGCACCCCGGGACACAGTAACTATGGCTACACCTTC.

The chain recombines TRBV29-1 with TRBJ2-1; possibly TRBD1 or TRBD2 for D (5 bases each). The V gene lost 7 bases and the J gene lost 5 bases, with 15 bases spanning the gap. Germline V gives CDR1 SQVTM, CDR2 ANQGSEA. The CDR3 is 13 residues long. The CDR3 sequence is CSGVGGWNNEQFF. Written as DNA, the CDR3 is TGCAGCGGCGTTGGGGGTTGGAACAATGAGCAGTTCTTC.

This clonotype was detected many times. The rearrangement uses TRBV7-2 and TRBJ1-2; D is ambiguous. CDR3 length: 14 amino acids. Germline CDR1 reads SGHTA; CDR2 reads FQGNSA. Trimming cost V 5 bases and J 2 bases, with 12 bases left between them. The CDR3 DNA sequence: TGTGCCAGCAGCCCAAATCAGGTCAACTATGGCTACACCTTC. Its protein is CASSPNQVNYGYTF.

This clonotype has a count of ten or more. The genes are TRBV20-1 and TRBJ2-3; D gene uncertain. The CDR3 contains 13 residues. From germline, CDR1 is DFQATT and CDR2 SNEGSKA (reference sequence). Trimming stripped 0 bases from V and 5 bases from J, with 9 bases between. The chain's CDR3 is CSAREGLRDTQYF. Here the CDR3 DNA reads TGCAGTGCTAGAGAAGGTCTTAGAGATACGCAGTATTTT.

This clonotype was observed a few times. The genes are TRBV5-1 and TRBJ1-2; 9 bases agree with TRBD1. There are 14 residues in the CDR3. Germline V lookup: CDR1 SGHRS, CDR2 YFSETQ. V was pared by 4 bases and J by 6 bases, with 7 bases of the junction left unmatched. CDR3 coding DNA: TGCGCCAGCAGCCCGGACAGGGGATTGGATGGCTACACCTTC. It codes for CASSPDRGLDGYTF. The complete variable domain, with remaining parts taken from reference TRBV5-1 and TRBJ1-2, reads KAGVTQTPRYLIKTRGQQVTLSCSPISGHRSVSWYQQTPGQGLQFLFEYFSETQRNKGNFPGRFSGRQFSNSRSEMNVSTLELGDSALYLCASSPDRGLDGYTFGSGTRLTVV.

The table lists this clonotype with a few counts. The chain is built from TRBV5-6 and TRBJ1-5, with 7 bases identical to TRBD1. Looked up from germline, CDR1 is SGHDT and CDR2 is YYEEEE. This CDR3 has 15 residues. Trimming took 0 bases from V and 7 from J; bases not matched to a gene: 7. CDR3 sequence reads: CASSLEGGADQPQHF. The CDR3 coding sequence is TGTGCCAGCAGCTTGGAAGGGGGCGCAGACCAGCCCCAGCATTTT.

In regard to this clonotype: A single base separates this from a much larger clone, so it may be a read error. The chain is built from TRBV29-1 and TRBJ2-3, with TRBD2 as a possible D gene (6 bases). Germline V gene sequence: CDR1 SQVTM, CDR2 ANQGSEA. This CDR3 contains 16 residues. Trimming pared 2 bases from V and 2 bases from J, leaving 17 bases between. The CDR3 coding sequence is TGCAGCGTTGAATTAATAGGGGAGGCTTACACAGATACGCAGTATTTT. Its protein product is CSVELIGEAYTDTQYF.

This clonotype showed up just a few times. V usage is TRBV9 and J usage is TRBJ2-5; D ambiguous. CDR1 and CDR2 (germline): SGDLS, YYNGEE. There are 15 residues in the CDR3. V lost 0 bases, J lost 5 bases, and 14 bases lay in between. The CDR3 nucleotides read TGTGCCAGCAGCGTAGATGAAAGGGCCCGGGAGACCCAGTACTTC. The encoded protein is CASSVDERARETQYF.

A few counts support this clonotype. The rearrangement joins TRBV4-1 to TRBJ1-6; a weak D match, TRBD1 (5 bases). In germline, CDR1 is MGHRA, CDR2 YSYEKL. The ends were cut back, 1 base at V and 9 bases at J, with 10 bases in the middle. The CDR3 has 14 residues. CDR3 sequence reads: CASSQGGSGSPLHF. The CDR3, as DNA: TGCGCCAGCAGCCAAGGGGGGAGTGGTTCACCCCTCCACTTT.

Ten or more counts support this clonotype. The V call is TRBV5-5, the J call TRBJ2-1; 7 bases match TRBD2. Trimming removed 0 bases from V and 1 base from J; junction bases left unmatched: 4. CDR3 length: 16 residues. The germline gives CDR1 SGHKS, CDR2 YYEKEE (reference sequence). The CDR3 spells CASSLGPSGSYNEQFF. The CDR3 coding sequence is TGTGCCAGCAGCTTGGGACCTAGCGGATCCTACAATGAGCAGTTCTTC.

The chain combines TRBV28 with TRBJ2-7; 9 bases are a match to TRBD2. Losses at the gene ends were 6 bases for V and 0 bases for J; bases not matched to a gene: 9. Germline V gene lookup returns CDR1 MDHEN and CDR2 SYDVKM. The CDR3 has 16 amino acids. The CDR3 loop is CASSPSGTSHSYEQYF. The CDR3, as DNA: TGTGCCAGCAGCCCATCCGGGACTAGCCACTCCTACGAGCAGTACTTC. The whole variable domain, filled in from reference TRBV28 and TRBJ2-7, reads DVKVTQSSRYLVKRTGEKVFLECVQDMDHENMFWYRQDPGLGLRLIYFSYDVKMKEKGDIPEGYSVSREKKERFSLILESASTNQTSMYLCASSPSGTSHSYEQYFGPGTRLTVT.

The V and J genes are TRBV6-2 or TRBV6-3 and TRBJ2-7, with D possibly TRBD2 on 5 matching bases. V was cut by 4 bases and J by 1 base, with 20 bases left in between. The CDR3 extends over 17 amino acids. From germline, CDR1 is MNHEY and CDR2 SVGEGT. CDR3 DNA sequence: TGTGCCAGCAGTTCTCTTCGTGGGGTAGCGCATTCCTACGAGCAGTACTTC. Translating gives CASSSLRGVAHSYEQYF.

This clonotype occurred a few times. CDR3 coding DNA: TGTGCCAGCTACCGGACTAGCGCCTACAATGAGCAGTTCTTC. Encoded protein: CASYRTSAYNEQFF. This chain connects TRBV7-9 to TRBJ2-1, with 9 bases matching TRBD2. V shed 8 bases, J shed 2 bases, and the junction held 4 bases outside the gene matches. Germline lookup yields CDR1 SEHNR and CDR2 FQNEAQ (reference sequence). This CDR3 spans 14 amino acids.